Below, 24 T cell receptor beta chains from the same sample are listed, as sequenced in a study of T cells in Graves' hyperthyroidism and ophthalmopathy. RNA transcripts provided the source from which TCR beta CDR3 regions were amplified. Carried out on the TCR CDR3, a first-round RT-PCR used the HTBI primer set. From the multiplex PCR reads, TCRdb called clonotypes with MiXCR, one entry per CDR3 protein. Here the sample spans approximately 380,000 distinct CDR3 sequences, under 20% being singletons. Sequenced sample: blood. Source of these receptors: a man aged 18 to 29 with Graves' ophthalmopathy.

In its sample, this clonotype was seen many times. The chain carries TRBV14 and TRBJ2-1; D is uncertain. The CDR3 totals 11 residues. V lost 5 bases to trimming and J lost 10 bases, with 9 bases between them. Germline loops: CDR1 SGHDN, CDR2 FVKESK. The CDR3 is CASSSQVEQFF. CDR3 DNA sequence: TGTGCCAGCAGCTCTCAGGTAGAGCAGTTCTTC.

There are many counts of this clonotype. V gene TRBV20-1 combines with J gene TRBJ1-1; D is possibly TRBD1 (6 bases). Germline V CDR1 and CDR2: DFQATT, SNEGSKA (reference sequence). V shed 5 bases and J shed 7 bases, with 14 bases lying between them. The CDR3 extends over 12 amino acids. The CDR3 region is CSAHGGRLEAFF. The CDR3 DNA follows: TGCAGTGCTCATGGGGGCAGACTTGAAGCTTTCTTT.

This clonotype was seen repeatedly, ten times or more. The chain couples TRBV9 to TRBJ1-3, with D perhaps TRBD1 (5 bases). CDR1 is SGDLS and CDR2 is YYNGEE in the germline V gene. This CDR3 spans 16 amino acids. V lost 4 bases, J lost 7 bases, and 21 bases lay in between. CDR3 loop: CASSPHLSQGRNTIYF. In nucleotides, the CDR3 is TGTGCCAGCAGCCCTCACCTGAGCCAGGGTAGGAACACCATATATTTT.

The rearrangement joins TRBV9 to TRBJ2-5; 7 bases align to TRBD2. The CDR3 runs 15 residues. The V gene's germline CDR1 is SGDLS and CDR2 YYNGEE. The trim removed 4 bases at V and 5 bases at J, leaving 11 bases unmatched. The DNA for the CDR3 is TGTGCCAGCAGCCCAACGGGGGGTGCGGGGGAGACCCAGTACTTC. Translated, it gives CASSPTGGAGETQYF.

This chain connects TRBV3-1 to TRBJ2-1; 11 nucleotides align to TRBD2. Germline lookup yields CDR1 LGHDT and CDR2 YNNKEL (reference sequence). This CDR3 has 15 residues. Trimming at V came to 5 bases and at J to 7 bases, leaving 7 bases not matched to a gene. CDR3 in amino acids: CASSNSGGATNEQFF. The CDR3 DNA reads TGTGCCAGCAGCAATAGCGGGGGGGCCACTAATGAGCAGTTCTTC.

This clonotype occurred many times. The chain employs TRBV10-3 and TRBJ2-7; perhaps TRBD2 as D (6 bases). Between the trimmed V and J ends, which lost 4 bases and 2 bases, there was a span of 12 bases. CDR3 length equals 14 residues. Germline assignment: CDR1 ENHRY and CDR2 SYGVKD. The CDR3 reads CAISGLAATYEQYF. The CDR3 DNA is TGTGCCATCAGTGGGTTAGCGGCTACCTACGAGCAGTACTTC.

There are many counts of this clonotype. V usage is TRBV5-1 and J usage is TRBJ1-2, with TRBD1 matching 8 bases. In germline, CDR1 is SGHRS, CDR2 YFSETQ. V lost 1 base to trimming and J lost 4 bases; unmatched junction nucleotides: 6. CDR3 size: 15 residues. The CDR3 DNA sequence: TGCGCCAGCAGCTTGTCCCAGGGGGCAGGCTATGGCTACACCTTC. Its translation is CASSLSQGAGYGYTF. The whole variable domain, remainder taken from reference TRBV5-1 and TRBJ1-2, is KAGVTQTPRYLIKTRGQQVTLSCSPISGHRSVSWYQQTPGQGLQFLFEYFSETQRNKGNFPGRFSGRQFSNSRSEMNVSTLELGDSALYLCASSLSQGAGYGYTFGSGTRLTVV.

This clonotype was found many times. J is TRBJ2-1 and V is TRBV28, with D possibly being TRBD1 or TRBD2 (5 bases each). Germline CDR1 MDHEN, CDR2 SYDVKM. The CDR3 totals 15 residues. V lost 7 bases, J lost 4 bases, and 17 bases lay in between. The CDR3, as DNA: TGTGCCAGCACCTCAGATGGGGGTTCGTACAATGAGCAGTTCTTC. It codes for CASTSDGGSYNEQFF.

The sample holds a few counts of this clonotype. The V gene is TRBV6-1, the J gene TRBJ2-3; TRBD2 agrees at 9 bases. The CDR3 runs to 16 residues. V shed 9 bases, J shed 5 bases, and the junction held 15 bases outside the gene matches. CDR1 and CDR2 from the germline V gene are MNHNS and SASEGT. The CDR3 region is CARSVVRGGHQDTQYF. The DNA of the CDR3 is TGTGCCAGGAGCGTGGTGCGGGGGGGCCATCAAGATACGCAGTATTTT.

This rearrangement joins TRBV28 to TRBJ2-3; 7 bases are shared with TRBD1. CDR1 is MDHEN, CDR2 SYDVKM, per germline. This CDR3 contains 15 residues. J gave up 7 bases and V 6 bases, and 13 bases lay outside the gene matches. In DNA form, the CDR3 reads TGTGCCAGCAGGGAAGACAGGGAGTTCTCAAATACGCAGTATTTT. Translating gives CASREDREFSNTQYF.

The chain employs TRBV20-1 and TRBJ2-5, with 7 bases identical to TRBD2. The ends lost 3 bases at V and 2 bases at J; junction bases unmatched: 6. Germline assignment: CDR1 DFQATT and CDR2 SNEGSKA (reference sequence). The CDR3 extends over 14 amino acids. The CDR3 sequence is CSARWGGNQETQYF. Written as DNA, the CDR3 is TGCAGTGCTAGGTGGGGGGGAAATCAAGAGACCCAGTACTTC.

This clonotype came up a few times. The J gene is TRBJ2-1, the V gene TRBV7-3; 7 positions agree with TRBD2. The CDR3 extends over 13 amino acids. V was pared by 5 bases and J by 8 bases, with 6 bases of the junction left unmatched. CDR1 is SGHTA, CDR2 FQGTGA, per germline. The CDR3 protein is CASSPQAGYEQFF. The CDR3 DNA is TGTGCCAGCAGCCCGCAAGCGGGGTATGAGCAGTTCTTC.

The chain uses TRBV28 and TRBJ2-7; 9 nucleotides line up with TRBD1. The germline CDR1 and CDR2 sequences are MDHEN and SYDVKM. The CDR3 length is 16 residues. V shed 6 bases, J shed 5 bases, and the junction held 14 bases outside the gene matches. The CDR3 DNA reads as TGTGCCAGCAGCCGGCTCCCCCGGACAGGGGTCCACGAGCAGTACTTC. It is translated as CASSRLPRTGVHEQYF.

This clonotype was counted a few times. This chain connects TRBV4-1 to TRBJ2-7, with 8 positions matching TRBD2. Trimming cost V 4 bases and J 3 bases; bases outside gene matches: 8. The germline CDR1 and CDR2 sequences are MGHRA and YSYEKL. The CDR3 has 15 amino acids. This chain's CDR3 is CASSPAGGPFYEQYF. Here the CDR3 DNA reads TGCGCCAGCAGCCCCGCGGGGGGACCTTTCTACGAGCAGTACTTC.

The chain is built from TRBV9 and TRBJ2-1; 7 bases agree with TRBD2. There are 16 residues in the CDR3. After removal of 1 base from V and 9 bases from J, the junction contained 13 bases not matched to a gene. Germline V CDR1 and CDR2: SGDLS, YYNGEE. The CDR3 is CASSVKWLGGWGEQFF. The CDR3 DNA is TGTGCCAGCAGCGTAAAATGGTTGGGGGGGTGGGGTGAGCAGTTCTTC.

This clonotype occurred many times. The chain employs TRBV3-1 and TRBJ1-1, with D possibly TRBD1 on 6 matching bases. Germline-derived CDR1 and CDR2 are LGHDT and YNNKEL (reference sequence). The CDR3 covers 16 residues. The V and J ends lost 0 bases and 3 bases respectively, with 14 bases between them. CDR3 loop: CASSQEWAGADTEAFF. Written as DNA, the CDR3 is TGTGCCAGCAGCCAAGAGTGGGCGGGGGCGGACACTGAAGCTTTCTTT. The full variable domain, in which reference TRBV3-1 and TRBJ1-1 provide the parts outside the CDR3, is DTAVSQTPKYLVTQMGNDKSIKCEQNLGHDTMYWYKQDSKKFLKIMFSYNNKELIINETVPNRFSPKSPDKAHLNLHINSLELGDSAVYFCASSQEWAGADTEAFFGQGTRLTVV.

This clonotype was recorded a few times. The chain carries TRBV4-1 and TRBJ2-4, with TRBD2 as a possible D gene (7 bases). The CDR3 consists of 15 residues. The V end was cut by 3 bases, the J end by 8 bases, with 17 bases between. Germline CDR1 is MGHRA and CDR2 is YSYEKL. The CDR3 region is CASSHLGGLRDIQYF. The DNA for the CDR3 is TGCGCCAGCAGCCACCTGGGGGGGCTGCGGGACATTCAGTACTTC.

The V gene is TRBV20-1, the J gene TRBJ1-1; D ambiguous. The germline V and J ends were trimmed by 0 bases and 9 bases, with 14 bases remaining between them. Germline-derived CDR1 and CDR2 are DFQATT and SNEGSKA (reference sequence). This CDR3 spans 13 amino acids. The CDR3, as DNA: TGCAGTGCTAGAGATGCGTCACAAACCCAAGCTTTCTTT. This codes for CSARDASQTQAFF.

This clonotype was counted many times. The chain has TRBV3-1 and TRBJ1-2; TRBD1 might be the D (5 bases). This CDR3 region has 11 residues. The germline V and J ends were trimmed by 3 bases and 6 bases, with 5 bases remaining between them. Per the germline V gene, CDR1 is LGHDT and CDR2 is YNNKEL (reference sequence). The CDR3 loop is CASSQGHGYTF. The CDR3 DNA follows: TGTGCCAGCAGCCAGGGACATGGCTACACCTTC. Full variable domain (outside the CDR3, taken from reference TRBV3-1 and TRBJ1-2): DTAVSQTPKYLVTQMGNDKSIKCEQNLGHDTMYWYKQDSKKFLKIMFSYNNKELIINETVPNRFSPKSPDKAHLNLHINSLELGDSAVYFCASSQGHGYTFGSGTRLTVV.

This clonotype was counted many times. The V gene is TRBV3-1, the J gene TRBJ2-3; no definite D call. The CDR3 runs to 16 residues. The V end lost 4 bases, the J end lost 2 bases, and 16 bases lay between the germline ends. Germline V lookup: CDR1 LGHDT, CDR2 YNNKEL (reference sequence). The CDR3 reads CASSLGPPRSTDTQYF. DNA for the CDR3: TGTGCCAGCAGCCTTGGGCCTCCCCGATCCACAGATACGCAGTATTTT.

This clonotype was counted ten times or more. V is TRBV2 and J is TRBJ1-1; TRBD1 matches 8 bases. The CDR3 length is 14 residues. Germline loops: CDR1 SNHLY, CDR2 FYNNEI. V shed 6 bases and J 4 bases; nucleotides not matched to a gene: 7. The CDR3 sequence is CASSGNTGGTEAFF. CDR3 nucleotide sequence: TGTGCCAGCAGCGGCAACACAGGGGGCACTGAAGCTTTCTTT.

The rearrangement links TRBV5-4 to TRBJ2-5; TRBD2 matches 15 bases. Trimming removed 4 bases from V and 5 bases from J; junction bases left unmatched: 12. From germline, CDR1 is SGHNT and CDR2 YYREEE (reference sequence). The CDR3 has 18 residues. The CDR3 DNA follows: TGTGCCAGCAGCGCCGGACTAGCGGGGGGGCCCATGGAGGAGACCCAGTACTTC. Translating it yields CASSAGLAGGPMEETQYF. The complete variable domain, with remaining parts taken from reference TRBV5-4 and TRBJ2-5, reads ETGVTQSPTHLIKTRGQQVTLRCSSQSGHNTVSWYQQALGQGPQFIFQYYREEENGRGNFPPRFSGLQFPNYSSELNVNALELDDSALYLCASSAGLAGGPMEETQYFGPGTRLLVL.

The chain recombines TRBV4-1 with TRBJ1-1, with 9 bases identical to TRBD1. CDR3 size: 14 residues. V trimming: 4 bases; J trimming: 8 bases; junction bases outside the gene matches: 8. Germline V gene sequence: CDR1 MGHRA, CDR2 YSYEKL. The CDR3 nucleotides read TGCGCCAGCAGCCCACCGAGGACAGGGGACGAAGCTTTCTTT. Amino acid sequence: CASSPPRTGDEAFF.

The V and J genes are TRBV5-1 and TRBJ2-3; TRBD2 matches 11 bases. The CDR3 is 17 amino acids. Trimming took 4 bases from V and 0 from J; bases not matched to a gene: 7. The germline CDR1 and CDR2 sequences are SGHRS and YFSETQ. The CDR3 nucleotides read TGCGCCAGCAGCACTACGGGGACTAGCGGAAGCACAGATACGCAGTATTTT. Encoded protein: CASSTTGTSGSTDTQYF. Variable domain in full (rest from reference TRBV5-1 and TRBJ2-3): KAGVTQTPRYLIKTRGQQVTLSCSPISGHRSVSWYQQTPGQGLQFLFEYFSETQRNKGNFPGRFSGRQFSNSRSEMNVSTLELGDSALYLCASSTTGTSGSTDTQYFGPGTRLTVL.